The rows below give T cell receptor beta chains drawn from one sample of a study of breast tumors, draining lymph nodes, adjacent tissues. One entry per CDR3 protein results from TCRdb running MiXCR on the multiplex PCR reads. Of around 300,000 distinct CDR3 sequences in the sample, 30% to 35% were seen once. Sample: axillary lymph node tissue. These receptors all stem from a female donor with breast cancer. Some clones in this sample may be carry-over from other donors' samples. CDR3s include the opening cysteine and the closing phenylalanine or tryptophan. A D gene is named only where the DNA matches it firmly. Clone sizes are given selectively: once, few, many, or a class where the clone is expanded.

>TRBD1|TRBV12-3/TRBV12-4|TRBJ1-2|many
CASSTPLQGAHGYTF
TGTGCCAGCAGTACCCCTCTACAGGGGGCGCATGGCTACACCTTC
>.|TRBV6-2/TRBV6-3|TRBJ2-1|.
CASSHSSKLQFF
TGTGCCAGCAGCCACAGCTCCAAGCTCCAGTTCTTC
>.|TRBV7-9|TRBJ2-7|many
CASASTRAYEQYF
TGTGCCAGCGCATCGACACGAGCCTACGAGCAGTACTTC
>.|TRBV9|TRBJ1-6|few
CASSKGTYHSPLPF
TGTGCCAGCAGCAAGGGTACCTATCATTCACCCCTCCCCTTT
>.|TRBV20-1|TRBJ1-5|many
CSAEGGNQPQHF
TGCAGTGCCGAGGGGGGCAATCAGCCCCAGCATTTT
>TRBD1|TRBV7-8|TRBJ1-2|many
CASSFGQDLYGYTF
TGTGCCAGCAGCTTTGGACAGGACCTCTATGGCTACACCTTC
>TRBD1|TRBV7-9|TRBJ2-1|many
CASSATGGHNEQFF
TGTGCCAGCAGCGCGACAGGGGGTCACAATGAGCAGTTCTTC
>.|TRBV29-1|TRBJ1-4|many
CSVPREGGNEKLFF
TGCAGCGTTCCTCGGGAGGGGGGTAATGAAAAACTGTTTTTT
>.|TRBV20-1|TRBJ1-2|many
CSATVQAVNYGYTF
TGCAGTGCTACGGTGCAGGCTGTCAACTATGGCTACACCTTC
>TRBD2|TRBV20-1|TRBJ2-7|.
CSASLAGESLGQYF
TGCAGTGCTAGCCTCGCGGGAGAGTCCCTAGGGCAGTACTTC
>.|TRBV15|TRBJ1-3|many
CATSRDPGESGNTIYF
TGTGCCACCAGCAGAGATCCCGGGGAGTCTGGAAACACCATATATTTT
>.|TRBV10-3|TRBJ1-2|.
CAICSAREAANYGYTF
.
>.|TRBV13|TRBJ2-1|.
CASSLRLLGPYNEQFF
TGTGCCAGCAGCTTACGCCTTCTCGGCCCCTACAATGAGCAGTTCTTC
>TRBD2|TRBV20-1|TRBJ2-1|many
CSARSYRGSGTSGRDQFF
TGCAGTGCTAGAAGCTACAGGGGGAGTGGGACTAGCGGGAGGGACCAGTTCTTC
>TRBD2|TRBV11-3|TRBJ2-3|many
CASSLDAMGGDTQYF
TGTGCCAGCAGCTTAGACGCCATGGGGGGGGATACGCAGTATTTT
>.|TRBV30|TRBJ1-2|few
CAWSNNSGYTF
TGTGCCTGGAGTAATAACTCTGGCTACACCTTC
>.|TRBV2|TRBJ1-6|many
CASRTESNSPLHF
TGTGCCAGCAGAACAGAATCTAATTCACCCCTCCACTTT
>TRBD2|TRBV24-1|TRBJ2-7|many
CATSRTSGGSEQYF
TGTGCCACCAGTCGGACTAGCGGTGGATCGGAGCAGTACTTC
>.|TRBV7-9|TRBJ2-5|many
CASSLGTVKETQYF
TGTGCCAGCAGCTTAGGGACAGTAAAAGAGACCCAGTACTTC
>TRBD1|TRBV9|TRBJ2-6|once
CASNSGGGQGTRSGANVLTF
TGTGCCAGCAACTCAGGGGGCGGACAGGGCACCCGTTCTGGGGCCAACGTCCTGACTTTC
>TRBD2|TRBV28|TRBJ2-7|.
CASTTGTSGSVRYEQYF
TGTGCCAGCACTACCGGGACTAGCGGGAGTGTCAGGTACGAGCAGTACTTC
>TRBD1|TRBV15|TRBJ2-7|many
CATSRDLAGGPFPLEQYF
TGTGCCACCAGCAGAGATCTGGCAGGGGGCCCTTTCCCTCTGGAGCAGTACTTC
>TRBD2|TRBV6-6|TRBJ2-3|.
CASRDGLAADTQYF
TGTGCCAGCAGGGACGGACTAGCGGCAGATACGCAGTATTTT
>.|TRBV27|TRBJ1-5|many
CASSLTGPTQPQHF
TGTGCCAGCAGTTTGACAGGCCCAACTCAGCCCCAGCATTTT
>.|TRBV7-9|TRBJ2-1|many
CASSPPRGRQGGDEQFF
TGTGCCAGCAGCCCCCCGCGGGGAAGGCAAGGGGGAGATGAGCAGTTCTTC
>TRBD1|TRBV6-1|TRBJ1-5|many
CASRGVGGYSNQPQHF
TGTGCCAGCAGGGGGGTAGGGGGCTACAGCAATCAGCCCCAGCATTTT
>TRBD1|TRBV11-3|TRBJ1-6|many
CASSADRASYNSPLHF
TGTGCCAGCAGCGCGGACAGGGCTTCCTATAATTCACCCCTCCACTTT
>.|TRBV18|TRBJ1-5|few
CASSPRQSNQPQHF
TGTGCCAGCTCACCAAGGCAGAGCAATCAGCCCCAGCATTTT
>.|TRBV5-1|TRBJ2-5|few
CASSSGQPQDTQYF
TGCGCCAGCAGCTCCGGACAGCCGCAAGACACCCAGTACTTC
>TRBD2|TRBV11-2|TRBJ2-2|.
CASSLVREGLDTGELFF
TGTGCCAGCAGCCTCGTTAGGGAGGGTTTGGACACCGGGGAGCTGTTTTTT
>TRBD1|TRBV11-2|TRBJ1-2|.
CASSTTSGTGVSGYTF
TGTGCCAGCAGCACTACTAGCGGGACAGGGGTTTCTGGCTACACCTTC
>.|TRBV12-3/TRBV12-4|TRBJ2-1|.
CASSFPTLNEQFF
TGTGCCAGCAGTTTCCCCACTCTCAATGAGCAGTTCTTC
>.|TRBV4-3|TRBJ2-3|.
CASSQEPPADTQYF
TGCGCCAGCAGCCAAGAACCCCCAGCGGATACGCAGTATTTT
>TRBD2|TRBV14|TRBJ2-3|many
CASSQGPSGKTDTQYF
TGTGCCAGCAGCCAAGGTCCTAGCGGTAAGACAGATACGCAGTATTTT
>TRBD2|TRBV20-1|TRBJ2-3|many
CSASLAGKDTQYF
TGCAGTGCTTCACTAGCGGGAAAGGATACGCAGTATTTT
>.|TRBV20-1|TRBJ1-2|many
CSTGGIQGYTF
TGCAGTACCGGGGGCATCCAGGGCTACACCTTC
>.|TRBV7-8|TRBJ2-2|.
CASSLDSFYDTGELFF
TGTGCCAGCAGCTTAGACAGTTTTTACGACACCGGGGAGCTGTTTTTT
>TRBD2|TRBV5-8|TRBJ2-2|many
CASSLVGSGRRTGELFF
TGTGCCAGCAGCTTGGTTGGTAGCGGGAGGAGGACCGGGGAGCTGTTTTTT
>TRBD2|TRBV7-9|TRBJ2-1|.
CASSMGLAGVDEQFF
TGTGCCAGCAGCATGGGACTAGCGGGAGTGGATGAGCAGTTCTTC
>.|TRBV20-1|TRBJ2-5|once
CSAVRGETQSF
TGCAGTGCGGTCAGGGGTGAGACCCAGTCCTTC
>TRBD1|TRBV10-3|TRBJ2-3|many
CAITTGSTDTQYF
TGTGCCATCACGACAGGGAGCACAGATACGCAGTATTTT
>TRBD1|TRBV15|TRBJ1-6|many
CATSNFLNRGANSPLHF
TGTGCCACCAGCAACTTTCTAAACAGGGGCGCAAATTCACCCCTCCACTTT
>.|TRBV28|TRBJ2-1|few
CASSPPGMGNEQFF
TGTGCCAGCAGTCCGCCGGGAATGGGTAATGAGCAGTTCTTC
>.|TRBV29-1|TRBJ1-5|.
CSETGNNQPQHF
TGCAGCGAGACAGGTAACAATCAGCCCCAGCATTTT
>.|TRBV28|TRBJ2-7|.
CATIAAPYEQYF
TGTGCCACCATAGCGGCCCCCTACGAGCAGTACTTC
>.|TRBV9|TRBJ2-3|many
CASSPRGTDTQYF
TGCGCCAGCAGCCCGAGGGGTACAGATACGCAGTATTTT
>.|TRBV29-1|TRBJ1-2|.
CSALLGNYGYTF
TGCAGCGCCTTACTGGGTAACTATGGCTACACCTTC
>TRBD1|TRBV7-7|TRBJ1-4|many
CASSAGQVNEKLFF
TGTGCTAGCAGCGCGGGACAGGTTAATGAAAAACTGTTTTTT
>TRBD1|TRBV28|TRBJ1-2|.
CASSYRGPLYYGYTF
TGTGCCAGCAGTTACAGGGGACCCTTGTACTATGGCTACACCTTC
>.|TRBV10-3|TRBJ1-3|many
CAISSGADTIYF
TGTGCCATCAGTTCCGGTGCGGACACCATATATTTT
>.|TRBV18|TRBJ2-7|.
CASSTNPQTYEQYF
TGTGCCAGCTCCACCAACCCCCAAACCTACGAGCAGTACTTC
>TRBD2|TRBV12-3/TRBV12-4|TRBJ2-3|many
CASSSSVGGRADTQYF
TGTGCCAGCAGTTCCTCTGTTGGCGGGAGGGCTGATACGCAGTATTTT
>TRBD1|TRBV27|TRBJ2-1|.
CASSSDRVQGNSYNEQFF
TGTGCCAGCAGTTCTGACAGGGTTCAGGGAAATTCCTACAATGAGCAGTTCTTC
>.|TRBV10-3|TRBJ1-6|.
CAIGKARGPGSPLHF
TGTGCCATCGGAAAAGCTAGGGGTCCAGGTTCACCCCTCCACTTT
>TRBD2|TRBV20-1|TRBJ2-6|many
CSAAGYGANVLTF
TGCAGTGCAGCGGGGTATGGGGCCAACGTCCTGACTTTC
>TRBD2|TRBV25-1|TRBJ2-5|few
CASSARLAGETQYF
TGTGCCAGCAGTGCTCGACTAGCGGGAGAGACCCAGTACTTC
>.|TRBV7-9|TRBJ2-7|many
CASSPRGVFYEQYF
TGTGCCAGCAGCCCCAGGGGGGTTTTCTACGAGCAGTACTTC
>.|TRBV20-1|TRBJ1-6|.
CSAERGLAYNSPLHF
TGCAGTGCCGAGCGGGGACTAGCCTATAATTCACCCCTCCACTTT